A selection of T cell receptor beta chains follows, all from one sample in a study of blood T cell repertoires in COVID-19. The table came from immunoSEQ multiplex PCR; TCRdb's copy has only in-frame clones and leaves some out. Of roughly 67,000 clones in the sample, roughly 84% were seen once. The sample taken for sequencing was peripheral blood. These receptors originate from a man between 45 and 60 years old with active COVID-19. CDR3s include the opening cysteine and the closing phenylalanine or tryptophan. The order of the fields is clone size, D gene, V gene, J gene, CDR3 length, CDR3 DNA, CDR3 protein. D genes are given only for firm matches. Size tells how often a clone was seen (once, few, many) or the class of an expanded clone, and some rows leave it out.

size: -; D: TRBD1; V: TRBV6-2/TRBV6-3; J: TRBJ1-5; length: 17; DNA: TGTGCCAGCAGTCACTCACCTGGACAGGGGGGCAATCAGCCCCAGCATTTT; CDR3: CASSHSPGQGGNQPQHF
size: -; D: -; V: TRBV5-1; J: TRBJ1-5; length: 15; DNA: TGCGCCAGCAGCAGCGGGCCAGAGGGCAATCAGCCCCAGCATTTT; CDR3: CASSSGPEGNQPQHF
size: few; D: -; V: TRBV6-5; J: TRBJ1-4; length: 15; DNA: TGTGCCAGCAGGCGGCAGACGGCCCGAAATGAAAAACTGTTTTTT; CDR3: CASRRQTARNEKLFF
size: -; D: -; V: TRBV5-1; J: TRBJ1-1; length: 13; DNA: TGCGCCAGCAGCCAGCAGGGTAGCACTGAAGCTTTCTTT; CDR3: CASSQQGSTEAFF
size: once; D: -; V: TRBV12-5; J: TRBJ1-1; length: 12; DNA: TGTGCTAGCCGGGGGTTGAGCACTGAAGCTTTCTTT; CDR3: CASRGLSTEAFF
size: -; D: TRBD1; V: TRBV10-1; J: TRBJ1-4; length: 15; DNA: TGCGCCAGCAAAATAAGGGGGCGGTTTAATGAAAAACTGTTTTTT; CDR3: CASKIRGRFNEKLFF
size: -; D: -; V: TRBV18; J: TRBJ2-3; length: 15; DNA: TGTGCCAGCTCACCAAACTACGGGAGTAGAGATACGCAGTATTTT; CDR3: CASSPNYGSRDTQYF
size: medium-sized; D: -; V: TRBV6-5; J: TRBJ1-5; length: 12; DNA: TGTGCCAGTGAGACAGGCAATCAGCCCCAGCATTTT; CDR3: CASETGNQPQHF
size: -; D: -; V: TRBV27; J: TRBJ2-1; length: 13; DNA: TGTGCCAGCAGGTACATTGCCTACAATGAGCAGTTCTTC; CDR3: CASRYIAYNEQFF
size: -; D: TRBD2; V: TRBV6-5; J: TRBJ2-7; length: 15; DNA: TGTGCCAGCAGTTACTCATCGGGGGGGACCTACGAGCAGTACTTC; CDR3: CASSYSSGGTYEQYF
size: -; D: TRBD1; V: TRBV7-2; J: TRBJ1-5; length: 16; DNA: TGTGCCAGCAGCTTAGCGATCGACAGGGGTAATCAGCCCCAGCATTTT; CDR3: CASSLAIDRGNQPQHF
size: -; D: -; V: TRBV24-1; J: TRBJ2-3; length: 13; DNA: TGTGCCACCAGTGATCCCACGGGGAGCCCGCAGTATTTT; CDR3: CATSDPTGSPQYF
size: -; D: TRBD2; V: TRBV7-2; J: TRBJ2-1; length: 18; DNA: TGTGCCAGCAGCCCGCGGTGGCTAGCGGGAAGCGCCTACAATGAGCAGTTCTTC; CDR3: CASSPRWLAGSAYNEQFF
size: -; D: TRBD2; V: TRBV19; J: TRBJ2-5; length: 15; DNA: TGTGCCAGTAAGGGTAGCGGGAGAGGGGAAGAGACCCAGTACTTC; CDR3: CASKGSGRGEETQYF
size: -; D: -; V: TRBV19; J: TRBJ1-5; length: 15; DNA: TGTGCCAGTAGTATGGGCAGGGGTGGAAGTCAGCCCCAGCATTTT; CDR3: CASSMGRGGSQPQHF
size: once; D: -; V: TRBV4-1; J: TRBJ2-2; length: 15; DNA: TGCGCCAGCAGCCAAGCAGGGGTGGGCACCGGGGAGCTGTTTTTT; CDR3: CASSQAGVGTGELFF
size: once; D: -; V: TRBV7-9; J: TRBJ1-1; length: 13; DNA: TGTGCCAGCAGCCGCTTGGGGGGGACCGAAGCTTTCTTT; CDR3: CASSRLGGTEAFF
size: once; D: TRBD2; V: TRBV29-1; J: TRBJ2-1; length: 19; DNA: TGCAGCGTTGTACTGATCTTGGGGCTAGCGGGAGGTTCCTACAATGAGCAGTTCTTC; CDR3: CSVVLILGLAGGSYNEQFF
size: few; D: TRBD1; V: TRBV6-5; J: TRBJ2-2; length: 15; DNA: TGTGCCAGCAGTCTTTGGGACAGGAACACCGGGGAGCTGTTTTTT; CDR3: CASSLWDRNTGELFF
size: few; D: -; V: TRBV4-1; J: TRBJ2-7; length: 13; DNA: TGCGCCAGCAGCCAAGGGACTCTTCGCGAGCAGTACTTC; CDR3: CASSQGTLREQYF
size: -; D: -; V: TRBV18; J: TRBJ1-4; length: 15; DNA: TGTGCCAGCTCACTCCGGGTGGCAACTAATGAAAAACTGTTTTTT; CDR3: CASSLRVATNEKLFF
size: -; D: -; V: TRBV9; J: TRBJ2-5; length: 14; DNA: TGTGCCAGCAGCGGCGTGGGCTACCAGGGGACCCAGTACTTC; CDR3: CASSGVGYQGTQYF
size: -; D: -; V: TRBV5-6; J: TRBJ2-7; length: 15; DNA: TGTGCCAGCAGCTTGGCCGTAATAGCCGACTACGAGCAGTACTTC; CDR3: CASSLAVIADYEQYF
size: -; D: -; V: TRBV10-2; J: TRBJ1-4; length: 14; DNA: TGCGCCAGCAGTGAGTCGCGGCCCCGCCGTCGGCTGTTTTTT; CDR3: CASSESRPRRRLFF
size: -; D: TRBD2; V: TRBV6-2/TRBV6-3; J: TRBJ2-2; length: 16; DNA: TGTGCCAGCAGTTCCTGGACTAGCCGCGACACCGGGGAGCTGTTTTTT; CDR3: CASSSWTSRDTGELFF
size: -; D: -; V: TRBV10-3; J: TRBJ1-4; length: 15; DNA: TGTGCCATCAGTGAGTCTGGTCCAGGGTGGGAAAAACTGTTTTTT; CDR3: CAISESGPGWEKLFF
size: -; D: -; V: TRBV25-1; J: TRBJ2-2; length: 15; DNA: TGTGCCAGCAGTGATCGAGCCTACGGCACCGGGGAGCTGTTTTTT; CDR3: CASSDRAYGTGELFF
size: -; D: TRBD1; V: TRBV6-2/TRBV6-3; J: TRBJ1-2; length: 15; DNA: TGTGCCAGCAGTGGGGGACAGGACCTCCACTATGGCTACACCTTC; CDR3: CASSGGQDLHYGYTF